The entry below describes one TCR beta chain. Its antigen remains unknown. The data stem from a study of vaccination effects on CD4 cells after COVID-19. Study overall: It was two doses of either the BNT162b2 or mRNA-1273 vaccine that participants received.

Germline V CDR1 and CDR2: MNHEY, SVGEGT. Unmatched junction bases numbered 10, after V lost 5 bases and J lost 10 bases. The CDR3 totals 14 residues. Sequencing was performed with immunoSEQ multiplex PCR; in TCRdb, only in-frame clones are kept and a portion is missing. The sample holds roughly 45,000 clones, roughly 79% seen once. Before sequencing took place, the ViraFEST assay used viral peptide pools to expand antigen-specific CD4+ T cells. The culture ran for 10 days, and then CD4+ T cells were isolated. Vaccinated recipients, who were negative for nucleocapsid antibodies, had no history of SARS-CoV-2 infection. The culture medium for 2 million or so PBMC per well included 8.5 to 10 IU/ml IL-2 and about 9.9 ug/ml peptides.

The chain links TRBV6-2 or TRBV6-3 to TRBJ2-2, with 7 nucleotides matching TRBD2. The clonotype comes from a human donor who received a COVID-19 vaccine. The material sequenced was CD4+ T cells from PBMCs cultured with SARS-CoV-2 spike peptides, taken before COVID-19 vaccination. The CDR3 sequence is CASSSPGLTSELFF. The CDR3 coding sequence is TGTGCCAGCAGTAGCCCGGGACTAACCTCGGAGCTGTTTTTT.